The clone carrying this T cell receptor beta chain was detected many times. Its antigen remains unidentified. The data originate from a study of blood T cells in healthy people across ages. Across the study: About one barcoded beta molecule per two T cells was the capture yield of template switching. The study, taken as a whole, reports: In long-lived donors, naive CD4+ cell counts and diversity exceeded those of aged donors.

Every donor contributed roughly 10 milliliters of peripheral blood by blood draw. At least 6 million PBMCs were isolated per sample. The second PCR ran roughly 7 to 11 cycles with a sample-barcoded 5' primer and J-beta primers. TCRdb itself ran the 5' RACE reads through MiXCR, one entry per CDR3 protein. Altogether hundreds of thousands of distinct CDR3 sequences are present, 25% to 35% being singletons, with the ten largest covering 15% to 20%. Trimming removed 0 bases from V and 0 bases from J, with 10 bases in between. There are 16 residues in the CDR3. From germline, CDR1 is MGHRA and CDR2 YSYEKL.

The TCR sequence derives from an elderly woman in good health. Sequenced input: blood. This sequence joins TRBV4-1 and TRBJ2-3, with D unclear. CDR3 sequence: CASSQESAPSTDTQYF. CDR3 DNA: TGCGCCAGCAGCCAAGAGTCAGCTCCCAGCACAGATACGCAGTATTTT.